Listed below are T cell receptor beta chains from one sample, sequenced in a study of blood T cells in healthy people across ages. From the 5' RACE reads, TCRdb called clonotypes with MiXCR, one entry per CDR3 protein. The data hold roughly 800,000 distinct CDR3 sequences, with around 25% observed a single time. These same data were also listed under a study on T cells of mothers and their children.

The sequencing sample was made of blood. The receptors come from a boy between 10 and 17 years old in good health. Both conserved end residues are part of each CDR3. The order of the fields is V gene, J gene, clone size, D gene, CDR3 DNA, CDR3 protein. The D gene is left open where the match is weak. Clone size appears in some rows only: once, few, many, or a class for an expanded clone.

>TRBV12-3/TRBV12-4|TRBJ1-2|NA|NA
TGTGCCAGCAGTCTCTCCCCCTCAAGCGGGGGGTACTTC
CASSLSPSSGGYF
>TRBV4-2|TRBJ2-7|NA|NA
TGTGCCAGCAGCTTAGATCAGCGGGTGTGGGCCGAGCAGTACTTC
CASSLDQRVWAEQYF
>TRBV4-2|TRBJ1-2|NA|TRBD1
TGTGCCAGCAGCCAAGAGGAGACAGGGTTTCACTATGGCTACACCTTC
CASSQEETGFHYGYTF
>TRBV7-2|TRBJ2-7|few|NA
TGTGCCAGCAGCTTACAGGGTTCTTCGAAGTCCTACGAGCAGTACTTC
CASSLQGSSKSYEQYF
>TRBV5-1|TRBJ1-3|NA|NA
TGCGCCAGCAGCTTGGGAGACACCACTGGAAACACCATATATTTT
CASSLGDTTGNTIYF
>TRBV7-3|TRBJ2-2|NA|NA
TGTGCCAGCAGCCCTCTACTAACCGGGGAGCTGTTTTTT
CASSPLLTGELFF
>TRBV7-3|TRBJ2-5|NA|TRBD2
TGTGCCAGCAGCCCCAGGTCACTAGCGGGACAAGAGACCCAGTACTTC
CASSPRSLAGQETQYF
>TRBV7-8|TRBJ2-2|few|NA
TGTGCCAGCAGCTTACCAGGGTTCTCGAACACCGGGGAGCTGTTTTTT
CASSLPGFSNTGELFF
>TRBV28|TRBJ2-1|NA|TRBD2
TGTGCCAGCAGTTTAATAGCGGGGGGCATAAATGAGCAGTTCTTC
CASSLIAGGINEQFF
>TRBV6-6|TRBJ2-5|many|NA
TGTGCCAGCAGTTACTCGGGGGGCGTCGAGACCCAGTACTTC
CASSYSGGVETQYF
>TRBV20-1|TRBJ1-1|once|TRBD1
TGCAGTGCTAGATCCGGGACAGGGGAAGGCACTGAAGCTTTCTTT
CSARSGTGEGTEAFF
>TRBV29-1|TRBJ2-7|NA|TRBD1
TGCAGCGTTGAATCCGGGACAGGGGACTACGAGCAGTGCTTC
CSVESGTGDYEQCF
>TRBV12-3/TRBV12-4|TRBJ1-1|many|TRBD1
TGTGCCAGCAGTTTCGCCGGGACAGTTGAAGCTTTCTTT
CASSFAGTVEAFF
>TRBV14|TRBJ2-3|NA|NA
TGTGCCAGCAGCCAAGTGGTAGACACAGATACGCAGTATTTT
CASSQVVDTDTQYF
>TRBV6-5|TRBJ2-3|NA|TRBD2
TGTGCCAGCAGGGGTGGACTAGCGGGCACAGATACGCAGTATTTT
CASRGGLAGTDTQYF
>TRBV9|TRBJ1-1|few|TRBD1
TGTGCCAGCAGCGTCTTGACAGGGGCTGTCACTGAAGCTTTCTTT
CASSVLTGAVTEAFF
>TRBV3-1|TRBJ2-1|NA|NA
TGTGCCAGCAGCCAAGATTTTGCGGGTTTCTCCTACAATGAGCAGTTCTTC
CASSQDFAGFSYNEQFF
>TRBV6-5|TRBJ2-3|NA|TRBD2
TGTGCCAGCAGTTACTCGGCTAGCGGGAGGGTAGATACGCAGTATTTT
CASSYSASGRVDTQYF
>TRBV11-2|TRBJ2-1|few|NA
TGTGCCAGCAGCAGACCCCCTCGGAATGAGCAGTTCTTC
CASSRPPRNEQFF
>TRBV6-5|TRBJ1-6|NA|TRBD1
TGTGCCAGCACCTACGGGACAGTCCTTAATTCACCCCTCCACTTT
CASTYGTVLNSPLHF
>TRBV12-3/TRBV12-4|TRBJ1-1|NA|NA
TGTGCCAGCACCCTTTCGCTAGGGGGTGAAGCTTTCTTT
CASTLSLGGEAFF
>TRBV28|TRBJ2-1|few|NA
TGTGCCAGCAGACGGGGGGCCTCCTACAATGAGCAGTTCTTC
CASRRGASYNEQFF
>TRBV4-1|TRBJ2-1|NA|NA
TGCGCCAGCAGCCAAGAGGGTGGGAATGAGCAGTTCTTC
CASSQEGGNEQFF
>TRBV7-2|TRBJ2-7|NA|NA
TGTGCCAGCAGCTTAGCGGGGCCCCTCTACGAGCAGTACTTC
CASSLAGPLYEQYF
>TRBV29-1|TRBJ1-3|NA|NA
TGCAGCGTCGTCGGGGGACTGAACTCTGGAAACACCATATATTTT
CSVVGGLNSGNTIYF
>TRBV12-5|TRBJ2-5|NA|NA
TGTGCTAGTGGCTACGGGCCTTTGGAGACCCAGTACTTC
CASGYGPLETQYF
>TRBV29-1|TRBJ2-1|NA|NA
TGCAGCCCCCTGGTGGGATCTTACAATGAGCAGTTCTTC
CSPLVGSYNEQFF
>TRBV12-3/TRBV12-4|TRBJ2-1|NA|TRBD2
TGTGCCAGCAAACGTCCGACTAGCGGCAATGAGCAGTTCTTC
CASKRPTSGNEQFF
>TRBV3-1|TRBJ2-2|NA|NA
TGTGCCAGCAGCCAAGCCAGGGGGGCCGGGGAGCTGTTTTTT
CASSQARGAGELFF
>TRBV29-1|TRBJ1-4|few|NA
TGCAGCGTTGCAGTTTCCAGAACCGACAATGAAAAACTGTTTTTT
CSVAVSRTDNEKLFF